This T cell receptor (beta chain) emerged from a study of response to subunit inactivated influenza vaccine. MiXCR, run by TCRdb on the RT-PCR reads, gives a single entry per CDR3 protein. The sample holds over 650,000 distinct CDR3 sequences; around a sixth are singletons and the top ten take roughly 10%. This clonotype appeared a few times. The CDR3 length is 12 residues. Per the germline V gene, CDR1 is DFQATT and CDR2 is SNEGSKA (reference sequence). J gave up 6 bases and V 6 bases, and 7 bases lay outside the gene matches. The input for sequencing was PBMCs from blood, taken less than 6 days after vaccination. The chain is built from TRBV20-1 and TRBJ2-7; TRBD1 agrees at 8 bases. The TCR was taken from a man aged 45-65 years who received an inactivated influenza vaccine. The DNA for the CDR3 is TGCAGTGCGGACAGGGTTTCGGGCGAGCAGTACTTC. The encoded protein is CSADRVSGEQYF.